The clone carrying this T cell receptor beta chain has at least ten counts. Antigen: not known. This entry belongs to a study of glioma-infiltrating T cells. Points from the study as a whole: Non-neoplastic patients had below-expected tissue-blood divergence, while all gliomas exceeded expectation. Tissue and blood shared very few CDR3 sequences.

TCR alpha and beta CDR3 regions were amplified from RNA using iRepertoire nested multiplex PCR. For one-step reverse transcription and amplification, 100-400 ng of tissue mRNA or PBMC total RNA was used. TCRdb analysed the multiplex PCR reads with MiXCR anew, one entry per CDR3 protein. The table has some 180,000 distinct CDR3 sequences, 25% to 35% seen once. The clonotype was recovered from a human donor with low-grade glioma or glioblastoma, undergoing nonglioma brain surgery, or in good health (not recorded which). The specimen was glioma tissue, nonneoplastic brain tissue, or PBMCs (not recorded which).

CDR3 sequence reads: CASSGVGLAGDNEQFF. In nucleotides, the CDR3 is TGTGCCAGCAGTGGGGTGGGGCTAGCGGGAGACAATGAGCAGTTCTTC. The J gene is TRBJ2-1, the V gene TRBV6-1; TRBD2 aligns across 10 bases. Germline values: CDR1 MNHNS, CDR2 SASEGT. This CDR3 comprises 16 residues. The junction had 8 bases not matched to a gene; V was cut back by 4 bases and J by 5 bases.